This T cell receptor (beta chain) was obtained from a study of T cell responses to AZD1222 COVID-19 vaccine. Study outcomes and limitations: It was only a handful of AZD1222 recipients who were seropositive at baseline. Reportedly, nearly half the spike-specific TCRs target unmutated variant regions. White British donors predominated, females outnumbered males, and clonal diversity was possibly underestimated.

The assay was immunoSEQ multiplex PCR, and TCRdb's table has in-frame clones only and misses some. The sample has 120,000 to 150,000 clones; 90% are singletons. As for this clone: Antigen unknown. Relative to the germline gene, one junction end is altered; a read error may explain this.

The length of the CDR3 is 16 residues. Germline loops: CDR1 SGHTA, CDR2 FQGNSA. The starting material was peripheral blood, obtained 28 days after the second AZD1222 dose. The sequence came from an adult who received the AZD1222 COVID-19 vaccine. The V and J genes are TRBV7-2 and TRBJ1-1; 7 bases are a match to TRBD1. The CDR3 sequence: CASSPHSPGQKDLSQF. The CDR3 nucleotides read TGTGCCAGCAGCCCTCACTCTCCGGGACAGAAGGACCTATCTCAATTT. Looking up the rest from reference TRBV7-2 and TRBJ1-1 gives the full variable domain: GAGVSQSPSNKVTEKGKDVELRCDPISGHTALYWYRQSLGQGLEFLIYFQGNSAPDKSGLPSDRFSAERTGGSVSTLTIQRTQQEDSAVYLCASSPHSPGQKDLSQFGQGTRLTVV.